The sequence of this T cell receptor beta chain was determined in a study of blood T cell repertoires in COVID-19. Per the germline V gene, CDR1 is SNHLY and CDR2 is FYNNEI. The CDR3 extends over 14 amino acids. During active infection, Seattle patients enrolled and were then monitored through disease. Sequencing used immunoSEQ multiplex PCR; TCRdb keeps in-frame clones, though not all of them. The repertoire includes approximately 500,000 clones, 89% of them detected once, and over 0.7% sits in the top ten. This TCR came from a man between 18 and 35 years old with COVID-19, enrolled during active disease. Sequencing input: peripheral blood. The V and J genes are TRBV2 and TRBJ1-1; no clear D. The CDR3 DNA is TGTGGCTCCAAAAAAACGGAGGTGAACACTGAAGCTTTCTTT. Translating it yields CGSKKTEVNTEAFF.